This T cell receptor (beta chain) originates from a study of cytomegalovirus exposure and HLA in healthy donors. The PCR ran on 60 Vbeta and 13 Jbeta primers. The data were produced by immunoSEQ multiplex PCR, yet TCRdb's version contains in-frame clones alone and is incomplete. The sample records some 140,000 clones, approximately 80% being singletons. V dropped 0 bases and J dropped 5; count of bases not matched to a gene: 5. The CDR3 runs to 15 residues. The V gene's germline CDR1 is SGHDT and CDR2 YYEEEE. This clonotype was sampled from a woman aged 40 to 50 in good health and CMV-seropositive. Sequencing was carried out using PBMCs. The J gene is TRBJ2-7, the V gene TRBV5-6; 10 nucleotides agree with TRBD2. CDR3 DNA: TGTGCCAGCAGCTTGGCTCTAGCGGGAGTGGACGAGCAGTACTTC. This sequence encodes CASSLALAGVDEQYF.